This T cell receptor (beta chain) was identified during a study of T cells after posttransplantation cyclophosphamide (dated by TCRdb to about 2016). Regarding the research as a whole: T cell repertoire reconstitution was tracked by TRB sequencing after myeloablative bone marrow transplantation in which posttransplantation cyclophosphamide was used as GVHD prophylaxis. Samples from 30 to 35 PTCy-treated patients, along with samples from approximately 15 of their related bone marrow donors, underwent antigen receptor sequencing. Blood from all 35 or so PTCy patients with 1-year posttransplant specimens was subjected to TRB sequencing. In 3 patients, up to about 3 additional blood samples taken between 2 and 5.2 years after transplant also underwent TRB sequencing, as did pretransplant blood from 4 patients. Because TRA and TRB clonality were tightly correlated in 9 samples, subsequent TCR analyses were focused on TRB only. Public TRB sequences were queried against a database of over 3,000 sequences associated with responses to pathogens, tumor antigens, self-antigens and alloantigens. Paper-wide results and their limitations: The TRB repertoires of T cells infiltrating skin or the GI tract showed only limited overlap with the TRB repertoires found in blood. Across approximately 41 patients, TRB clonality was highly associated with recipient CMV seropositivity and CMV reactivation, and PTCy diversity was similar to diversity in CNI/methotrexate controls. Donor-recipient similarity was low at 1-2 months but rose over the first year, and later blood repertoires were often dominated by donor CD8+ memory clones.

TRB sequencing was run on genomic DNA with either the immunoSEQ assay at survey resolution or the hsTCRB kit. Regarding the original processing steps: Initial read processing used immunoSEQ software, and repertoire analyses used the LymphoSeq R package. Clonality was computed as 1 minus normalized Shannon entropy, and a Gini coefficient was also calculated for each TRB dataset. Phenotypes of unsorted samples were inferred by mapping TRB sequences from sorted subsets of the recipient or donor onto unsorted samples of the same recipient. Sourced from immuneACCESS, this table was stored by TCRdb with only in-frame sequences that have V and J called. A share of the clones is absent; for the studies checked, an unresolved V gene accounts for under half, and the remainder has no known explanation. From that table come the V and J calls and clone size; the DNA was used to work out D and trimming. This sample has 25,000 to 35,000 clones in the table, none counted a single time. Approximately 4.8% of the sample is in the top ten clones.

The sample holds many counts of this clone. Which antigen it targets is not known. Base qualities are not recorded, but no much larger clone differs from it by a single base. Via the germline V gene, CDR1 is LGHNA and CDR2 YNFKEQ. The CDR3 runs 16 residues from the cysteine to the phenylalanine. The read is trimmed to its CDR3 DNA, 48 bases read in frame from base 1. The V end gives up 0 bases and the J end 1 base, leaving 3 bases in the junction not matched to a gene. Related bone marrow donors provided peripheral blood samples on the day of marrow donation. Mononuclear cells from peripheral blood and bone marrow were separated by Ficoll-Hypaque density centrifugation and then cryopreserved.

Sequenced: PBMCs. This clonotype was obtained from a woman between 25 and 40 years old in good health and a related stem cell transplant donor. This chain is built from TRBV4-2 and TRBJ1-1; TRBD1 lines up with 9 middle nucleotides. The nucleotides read TGTGCCAGCAGCCAAGATCCGGGACAGGGGAACACTGAAGCTTTCTTT. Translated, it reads CASSQDPGQGNTEAFF.